The clone carrying this T cell receptor (beta chain) was recorded at least ten times. The data are from a study of T-cell memory formation after mild COVID-19. A single record per CDR3 protein comes from TCRdb applying MiXCR to the 5' RACE reads. The sample contains about 13,000 distinct CDR3 sequences, roughly 20% of which appear only once. The CDR3 sequence is 19 residues long. The germline CDR1 and CDR2 sequences are SGHDT and YYEEEE. Trimming removed 2 bases from V and 2 bases from J, with 20 bases in between. This chain connects TRBV5-6 to TRBJ1-6; D is possibly TRBD1 (6 bases). This receptor was taken from an adult woman who had mild COVID-19 (a few samples of this study predate the infection). Cell type and time point are not known. The source material was PBMCs or a T cell subset sorted from them (not recorded which). CDR3 sequence: CASSFKTGGGNAYNSPLHF. The CDR3 nucleotides are TGTGCCAGCAGCTTCAAAACCGGGGGCGGTAACGCCTATAATTCACCCCTCCACTTT.